This TCR beta chain stems from a study of HIV-infected patients and healthy controls (dated by TCRdb to the mid-2010s). About the study as a whole: The question the study tested was whether immune perturbation and reconstitution could be captured by deep TCR repertoire sequencing of small blood samples from HIV patients. What the authors observed across the whole study: Alpha-beta chain pairing was not determined in the samples. MAIT cell alpha-chain CDR3s were found at high frequency in healthy controls but were severely depleted in HIV+ repertoires. The observed differences in diversity were not explained by the slight differences in age and sex profiles between the study cohorts. The study did not determine donor HLA types. HIV-infected repertoires showed significantly elevated mean Gini indices relative to controls, which possibly reflects oligoclonality. During therapy, HIV-associated CDR3s significantly decreased in frequency, while CMV-associated CDR3s did not change significantly, though most became more frequent. Unequal numbers of distinct sequences between patients and controls complicated comparisons, and size-matching overweighted rare events from HIV-infected data. Only sixteen HIV-infected individuals were processed, which the authors considered a major limit on how widely the findings apply. Compared with controls, HIV-infected patients showed significantly different mean usage of eight alpha and eight beta V genes. Healthy controls shared more CDR3s between individuals than HIV+ patients, by Jaccard index and by count of highly shared sequences. Using whole blood restricted sequencing depth and prevented separating the dynamics of distinct T-cell subpopulations. Roughly threefold more distinct CDR3s and higher Shannon diversity were observed in healthy control repertoires than in untreated HIV+ repertoires. In size-matched repertoire data, the apparent post-therapy recovery of the Gini index in HIV-infected patients was not replicated.

Using SuperScript III with primers targeting the alpha and beta constant regions, approximately 450 ng of RNA was reverse transcribed. Separate alpha and beta chain libraries were made by chain-specific third strand synthesis with multiplexing indices. In the protocol, all rearrangements within a chain were amplified with a single primer pair so that primer bias was avoided, and molecular barcodes were added to each cDNA molecule. T4 RNA Ligase 1 joined purified cDNA to a 5' RACE adapter that carried a random hexamer and the SP2 sequencing primer site. Second strand synthesis was performed with Phusion polymerase and primed from the SP2 site, and slow temperature ramps were applied to favor optimal annealing. Two random hexamer sequences, both added before amplification and joined together, made up the 12-nucleotide barcode of each molecule. P5 and P7 adapter elements plus a second index were added in a short first PCR, which was followed by a roughly 24-cycle amplification PCR with P5s and P7 primers. In total the libraries went through 25 to 30 PCR cycles, after which the libraries were quantified on a Qubit, sized on a Bioanalyzer, and diluted to 4 nM. Sequencing of the normalized libraries was performed on an Illumina MiSeq with 2 x 250 paired-end kits. Reverse transcription reactions were cleaned up on MinElute columns and eluted into around 10 ul Tris-Cl. A 1:1 ratio of AMPure XP beads was used to clean the adapter ligations after they had run for 20 to 25 hours at 16 degrees C. In the source study's methods: Demultiplexed FASTQ files were processed with a modified Decombinator that output V, J, insert and barcode information. Sequences sharing a barcode but differing from the dominant sequence were discarded as errors, and barcodes clustered at Levenshtein distance 3 were counted to estimate original cDNA molecules. The R packages ineq, vegan, igraph and RCytoscape were used for downstream analyses, with IMGT nomenclature and CDR3 definitions applied. V gene usage was computed over distinct sequences, each TCR counted once to avoid skew from clonal expansion. Similarity networks connected unique CDR3 amino acid sequences within a donor whenever two sequences differed by a single Levenshtein edit. In the repertoires, a search was made for a compiled set of published HIV-specific CDR3s (approximately 87 alpha, approximately 700 beta) and CMV-specific CDR3s (approximately 13 alpha, around 230 beta). Random subsampling to size-matched repertoires demonstrated that the decreased diversity in patients did not result from their lower sequence numbers. TCRdb reworked the public reads: Q25 trimming with fastp, MiXCR clone assembly, productive beta chains retained. Each CDR3 protein gets just one entry, which takes the most common genes and DNA from the rows behind it. These V and J calls originate from TCRdb's pipeline instead of the authors' own analysis. For this sample there are approximately 9,800 distinct CDR3 sequences; around 8% appear just once. Together, the top ten hold about 3.5% of the sample.

Since whole blood was used without any cell fractionation, the repertoire reflected all peripheral T cells in unsorted form. Under 11 uninfected healthy donors were sampled as controls, a few of whom were sampled twice around 3 months apart. For RNA extraction, a roughly 2.7 ml sample of peripheral blood was drawn into Tempus tubes. Residual genomic DNA was removed with the TURBO-DNase kit and globin mRNA was depleted with GLOBINclear. The CDR3 goes from the cysteine to the phenylalanine over 14 residues. The only DNA kept is the CDR3, 42 bases in frame from the first base. CDR1 and CDR2, per the germline V gene, are KGHSH and LQKENI. Cut back by 5 bases and 3 bases, the V and J ends lie 13 bases apart. This clonotype was counted at least ten times. Its target antigen remains unknown. It has no much larger one-base neighbor in the sample; base qualities were not kept.

This chain is built from TRBV18 and TRBJ1-1; tentative D gene TRBD1, with 5 bases matching. The source is an adult in good health. Sequencing was carried out using blood. The nucleotide sequence reads as follows: TGTGCCAGCTCAATCCGGTCGGGGGACACTGAAGCTTTCTTT. Translated, it reads CASSIRSGDTEAFF.